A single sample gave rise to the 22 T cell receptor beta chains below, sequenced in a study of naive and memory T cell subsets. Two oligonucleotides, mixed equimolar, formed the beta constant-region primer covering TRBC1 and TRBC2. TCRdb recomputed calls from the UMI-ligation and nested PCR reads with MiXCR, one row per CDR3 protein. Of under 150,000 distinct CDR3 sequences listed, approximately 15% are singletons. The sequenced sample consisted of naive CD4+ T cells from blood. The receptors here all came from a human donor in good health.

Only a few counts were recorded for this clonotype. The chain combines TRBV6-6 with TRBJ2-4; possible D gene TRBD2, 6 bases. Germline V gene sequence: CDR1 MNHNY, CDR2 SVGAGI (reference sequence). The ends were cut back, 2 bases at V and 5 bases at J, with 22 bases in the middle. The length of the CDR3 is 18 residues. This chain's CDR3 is CASSYQTSPVGRQNIQYF. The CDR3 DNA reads TGTGCCAGCAGTTACCAAACTAGCCCAGTGGGTCGCCAAAACATTCAGTACTTC.

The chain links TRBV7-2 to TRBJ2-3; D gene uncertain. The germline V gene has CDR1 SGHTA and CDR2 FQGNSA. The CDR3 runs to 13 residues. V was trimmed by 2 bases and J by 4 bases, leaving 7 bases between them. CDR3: CASSLFMADTQYF. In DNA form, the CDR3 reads TGTGCCAGCAGCTTATTCATGGCAGATACGCAGTATTTT.

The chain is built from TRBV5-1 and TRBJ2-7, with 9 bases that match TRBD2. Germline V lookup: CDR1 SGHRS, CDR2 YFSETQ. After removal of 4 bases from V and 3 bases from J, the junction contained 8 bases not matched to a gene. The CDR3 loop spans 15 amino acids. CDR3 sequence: CASSPGASGNYEQYF. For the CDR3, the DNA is TGCGCCAGCAGCCCGGGCGCTAGCGGGAACTACGAGCAGTACTTC.

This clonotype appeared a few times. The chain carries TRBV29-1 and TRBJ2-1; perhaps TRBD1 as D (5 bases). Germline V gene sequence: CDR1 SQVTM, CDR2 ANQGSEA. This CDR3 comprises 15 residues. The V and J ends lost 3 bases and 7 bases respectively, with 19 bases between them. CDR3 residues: CSVEFTSGHRNEQFF. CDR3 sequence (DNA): TGCAGCGTTGAGTTTACATCGGGCCACAGGAATGAGCAGTTCTTC.

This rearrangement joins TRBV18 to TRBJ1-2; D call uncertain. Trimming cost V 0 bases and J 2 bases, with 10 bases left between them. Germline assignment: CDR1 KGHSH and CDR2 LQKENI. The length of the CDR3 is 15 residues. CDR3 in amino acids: CASSPPLTLNYGYTF. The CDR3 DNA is TGTGCCAGCTCACCACCTCTGACACTGAACTATGGCTACACCTTC.

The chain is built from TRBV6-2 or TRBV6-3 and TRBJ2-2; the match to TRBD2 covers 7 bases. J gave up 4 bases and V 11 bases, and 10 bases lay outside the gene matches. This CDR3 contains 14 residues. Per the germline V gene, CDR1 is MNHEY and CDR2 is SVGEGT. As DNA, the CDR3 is TGTGCCTCGCGCGGGAGTAGAGGCACCGGGGAGCTGTTTTTT. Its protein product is CASRGSRGTGELFF.

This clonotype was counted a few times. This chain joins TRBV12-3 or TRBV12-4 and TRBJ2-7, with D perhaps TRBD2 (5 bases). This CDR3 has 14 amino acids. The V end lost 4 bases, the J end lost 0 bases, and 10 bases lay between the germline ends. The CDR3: CASSSRRSSYEQYF. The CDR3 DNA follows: TGTGCCAGCAGTTCCCGGAGGAGCTCCTACGAGCAGTACTTC.

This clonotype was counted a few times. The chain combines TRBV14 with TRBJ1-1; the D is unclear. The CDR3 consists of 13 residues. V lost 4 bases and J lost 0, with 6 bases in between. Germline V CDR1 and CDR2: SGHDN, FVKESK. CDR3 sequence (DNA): TGTGCCAGCAGCCCGAGCATGAACACTGAAGCTTTCTTT. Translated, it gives CASSPSMNTEAFF.

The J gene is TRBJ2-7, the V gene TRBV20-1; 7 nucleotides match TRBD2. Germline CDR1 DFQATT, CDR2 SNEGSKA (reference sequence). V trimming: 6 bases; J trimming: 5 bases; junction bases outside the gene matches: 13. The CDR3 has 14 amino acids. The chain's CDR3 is CSAKGRERMNEQYF. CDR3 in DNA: TGCAGTGCCAAGGGGCGGGAGAGGATGAACGAGCAGTACTTC.

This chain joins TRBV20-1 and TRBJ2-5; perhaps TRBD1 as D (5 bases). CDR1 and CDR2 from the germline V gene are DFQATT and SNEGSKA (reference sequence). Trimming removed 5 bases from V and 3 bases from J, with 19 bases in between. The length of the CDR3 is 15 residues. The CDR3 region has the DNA TGCAGTGCTCGCTCCTCCCTTGACAGAGAAGAGACCCAGTACTTC. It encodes CSARSSLDREETQYF.

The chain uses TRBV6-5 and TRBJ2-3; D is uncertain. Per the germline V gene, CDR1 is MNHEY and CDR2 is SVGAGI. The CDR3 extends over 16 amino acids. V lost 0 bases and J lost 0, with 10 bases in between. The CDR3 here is CASSYSAYTSTDTQYF. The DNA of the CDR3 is TGTGCCAGCAGTTACTCTGCATACACTAGCACAGATACGCAGTATTTT.

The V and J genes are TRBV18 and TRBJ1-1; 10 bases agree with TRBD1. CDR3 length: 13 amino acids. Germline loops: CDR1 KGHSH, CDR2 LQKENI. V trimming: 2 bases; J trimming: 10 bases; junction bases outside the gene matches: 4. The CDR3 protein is CASSPADRGRAFF. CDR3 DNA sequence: TGTGCCAGCTCACCAGCCGACAGGGGGCGAGCTTTCTTT. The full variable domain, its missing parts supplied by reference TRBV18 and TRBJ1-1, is NAGVMQNPRHLVRRRGQEARLRCSPMKGHSHVYWYRQLPEEGLKFMVYLQKENIIDESGMPKERFSAEFPKEGPSILRIQQVVRGDSAAYFCASSPADRGRAFFGQGTRLTVV.

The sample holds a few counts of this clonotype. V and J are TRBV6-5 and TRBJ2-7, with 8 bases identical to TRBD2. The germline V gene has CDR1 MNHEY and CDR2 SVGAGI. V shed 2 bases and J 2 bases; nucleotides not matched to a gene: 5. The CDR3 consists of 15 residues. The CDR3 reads CASSYGSGTPYEQYF. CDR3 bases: TGTGCCAGCAGTTACGGTAGCGGGACCCCCTACGAGCAGTACTTC.

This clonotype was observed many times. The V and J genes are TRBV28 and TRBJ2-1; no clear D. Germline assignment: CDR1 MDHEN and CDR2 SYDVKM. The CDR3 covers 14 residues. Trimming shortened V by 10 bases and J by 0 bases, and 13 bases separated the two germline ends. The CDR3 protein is CATLPRDSYNEQFF. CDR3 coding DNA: TGTGCCACACTCCCCAGAGACTCCTACAATGAGCAGTTCTTC.

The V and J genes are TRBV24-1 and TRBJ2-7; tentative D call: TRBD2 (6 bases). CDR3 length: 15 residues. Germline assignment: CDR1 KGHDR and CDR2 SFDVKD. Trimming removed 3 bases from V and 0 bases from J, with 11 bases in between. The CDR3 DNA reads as TGTGCCACCAGTGATAACGCGGGGAACTCCTACGAGCAGTACTTC. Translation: CATSDNAGNSYEQYF.

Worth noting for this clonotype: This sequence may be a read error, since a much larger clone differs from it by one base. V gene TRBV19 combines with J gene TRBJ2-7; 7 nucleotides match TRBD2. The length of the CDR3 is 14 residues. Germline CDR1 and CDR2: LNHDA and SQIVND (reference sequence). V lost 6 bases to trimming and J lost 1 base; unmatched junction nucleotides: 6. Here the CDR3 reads CASREKRGSYEQYF. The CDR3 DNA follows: TGTGCCAGTAGGGAAAAGCGGGGATCCTACGAGCAGTACTTC.

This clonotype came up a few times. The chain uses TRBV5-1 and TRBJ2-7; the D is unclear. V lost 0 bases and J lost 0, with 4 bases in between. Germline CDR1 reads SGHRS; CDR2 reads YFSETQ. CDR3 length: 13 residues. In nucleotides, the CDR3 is TGCGCCAGCAGCTTGGGCAGCTCCTACGAGCAGTACTTC. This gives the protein CASSLGSSYEQYF.

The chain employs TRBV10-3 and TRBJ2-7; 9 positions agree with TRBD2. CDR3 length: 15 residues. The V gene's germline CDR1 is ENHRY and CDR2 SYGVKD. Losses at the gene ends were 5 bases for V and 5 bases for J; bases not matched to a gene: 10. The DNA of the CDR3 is TGTGCCATCAGTCCTGGTAGCGGGAGTCGCCACGAGCAGTACTTC. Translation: CAISPGSGSRHEQYF.

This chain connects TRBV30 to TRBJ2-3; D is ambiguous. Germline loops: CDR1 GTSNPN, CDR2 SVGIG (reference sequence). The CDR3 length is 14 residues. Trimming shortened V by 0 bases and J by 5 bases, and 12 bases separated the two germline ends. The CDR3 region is CAWSVSSPGDTQYF. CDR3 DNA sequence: TGTGCCTGGAGTGTCTCTTCCCCGGGAGATACGCAGTATTTT.

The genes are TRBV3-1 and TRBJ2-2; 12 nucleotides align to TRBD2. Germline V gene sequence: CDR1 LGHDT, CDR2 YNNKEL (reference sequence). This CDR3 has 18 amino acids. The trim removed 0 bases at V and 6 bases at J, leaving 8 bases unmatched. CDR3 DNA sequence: TGTGCCAGCAGCCAAGAGGTTCTACTAGCGGGAGGATCCGGGGAGCTGTTTTTT. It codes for CASSQEVLLAGGSGELFF.

The CDR3 bases are TGTGCCAGCAGTCATCGTAGCGGTACCTACGAGCAGTACTTC. Protein product: CASSHRSGTYEQYF. This chain links TRBV6-2 or TRBV6-3 with TRBJ2-7, with a tentative D call TRBD2 (6 bases). The CDR3 is made up of 14 amino acids. The ends were cut back, 5 bases at V and 2 bases at J, with 13 bases in the middle. The germline CDR1 and CDR2 sequences are MNHEY and SVGEGT.

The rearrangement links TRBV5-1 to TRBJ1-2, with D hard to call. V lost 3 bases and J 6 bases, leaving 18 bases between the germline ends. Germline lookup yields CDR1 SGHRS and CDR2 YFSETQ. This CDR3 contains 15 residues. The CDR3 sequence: CASSSRLEEMNGYTF. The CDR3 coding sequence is TGCGCCAGCAGCTCACGTTTGGAGGAGATGAATGGCTACACCTTC.